This T cell receptor beta chain was retrieved from a study of control samples from healthy donors and cancer patients. CDR3 length: 13 amino acids. Germline CDR1 reads MNHEY; CDR2 reads SVGAGI. Trimming removed 6 bases at V and 1 base at J, with 9 bases between. Data came from immunoSEQ multiplex PCR; TCRdb stores just in-frame clones and leaves some out. Of around 120,000 clones detected, roughly 95% appear once; the ten largest clones hold 3.6%. Sequences were obtained from blood. This chain connects TRBV6-5 to TRBJ2-5; no clear D gene. The receptor was isolated from a man aged 30 to 45 in good health. The chain's CDR3 is CASREDGQETQYF. In DNA, the CDR3 is TGTGCCAGCAGAGAGGACGGCCAAGAGACCCAGTACTTC.